A single T cell receptor beta chain is shown here with its context. Its target is not known. PCR amplification relied on 60 Vbeta primers (plus 13 Jbeta primers). Measured with immunoSEQ multiplex PCR; TCRdb has only the in-frame clones, and not every one. Its clone listing holds 53,000 or so clones. The donors were healthy bone marrow donors. The data derive from a study of cytomegalovirus exposure and HLA in healthy donors. Study-wide points: Per a prior analysis, the majority of TCR beta V segments were productive roughly 87% or roughly 30% of the time. The listing of roughly 160 TCR beta chains classed them as cytomegalovirus-associated. Later analysis suggested links between common viral pathogens and several top significant clusters.

This CDR3 is 13 amino acids long. The germline V gene encodes CDR1 MNHNS and CDR2 SASEGT. With 6 bases clipped from V and 4 bases from J, the junction kept 4 bases outside the gene matches. This receptor was taken from a man aged 18 to 29 in good health and CMV-seropositive. The specimen was PBMCs. The rearrangement links TRBV6-1 to TRBJ2-7; 9 positions agree with TRBD1. The chain's CDR3 is CASRDRGEYEQYF. DNA for the CDR3: TGTGCCAGCAGGGACAGGGGCGAGTACGAGCAGTACTTC.